The rows below give T cell receptor beta chains drawn from one sample of a study of CD8 T cells in ankylosing spondylitis. Using its own MiXCR run on the 5' RACE reads, TCRdb lists one record per CDR3 protein. The sample consists of around 340,000 distinct CDR3 sequences, 20% to 25% of them appearing once. Sequencing was performed on blood, either unsorted or a sorted T cell fraction (not recorded which). Source of these receptors: a male donor with ankylosing spondylitis or in good health (not recorded which). Both conserved end residues are part of each CDR3. D genes are given only for firm matches. Expanded clones get a size class; other rows say once, few or many, or leave the size out.

v_gene	abundance	d_gene	j_gene	CDR3nt	CDR3aa
TRBV12-3/TRBV12-4	-	TRBD2	TRBJ2-7	TGTGCCAGCAGTCCGGGGACTAGCGGGGCGTCCTACGAGCAGTACTTC	CASSPGTSGASYEQYF
TRBV5-6	few	TRBD2	TRBJ2-3	TGTGCCAGCAGCTTAGATAGCGGGGCTTTCAGCACAGATACGCAGTATTTT	CASSLDSGAFSTDTQYF
TRBV7-9	-	-	TRBJ2-7	TGTGCCAGCAGCCCTAGGGAGGGGGCCACCTACGAGCAGTACTTC	CASSPREGATYEQYF
TRBV30	few	-	TRBJ2-5	TGTGCCTGGATGGGGAGGCGAGAGACCCAGTACTTC	CAWMGRRETQYF
TRBV15	few	-	TRBJ2-4	TGTGCCACAGGACCGGAGGCCAAAAACATTCAGTACTTC	CATGPEAKNIQYF
TRBV18	-	TRBD1	TRBJ2-1	TGTGCCAGCTCACCAGAATGGGGACAGGGGAGGGATGAGCAGTTCTTC	CASSPEWGQGRDEQFF
TRBV9	few	-	TRBJ2-7	TGTGCCAGCAGCGTATGGGTGGACCCCTACGAGCAGTACTTC	CASSVWVDPYEQYF
TRBV14	-	TRBD1	TRBJ2-5	TGTGCCAGCAGCCAAGACCCCCGACAGGGCAAGTACCAAGAGACCCAGTACTTC	CASSQDPRQGKYQETQYF
TRBV7-9	-	TRBD1	TRBJ2-7	TGTGCCAGCAGTCCACAGGGGGGTCTCCACGAGCAGTACTTC	CASSPQGGLHEQYF
TRBV12-3/TRBV12-4	few	-	TRBJ1-1	TGTGCCAGCAGCTACGAAGGGGGGACTGAAGCTTTCTTT	CASSYEGGTEAFF
TRBV7-2	few	TRBD2	TRBJ2-5	TGTGCCAGCAGCTTCGAGGCTAGCGGCGGGGCCCAGTACTTC	CASSFEASGGAQYF
TRBV2	few	-	TRBJ1-2	TGTGCCAGCAGTATAGAGAACTATGGCTACACCTTC	CASSIENYGYTF
TRBV29-1	-	TRBD2	TRBJ2-1	TGCAGCCACGGGGGGAATGAGCAGTTCTTC	CSHGGNEQFF
TRBV29-1	-	-	TRBJ2-6	TGCAGCGTTCTGGGCATCTCTGGGGCCAACGTCCTGACTTTC	CSVLGISGANVLTF
TRBV24-1	few	-	TRBJ2-1	TGTGCCACCAGTGATTTGCAGTGGAGTGAGCAGTTCTTC	CATSDLQWSEQFF
TRBV12-3/TRBV12-4	few	TRBD1	TRBJ2-2	TGTGCCAGCAGTCCCCGCAGGGGGATCCTGAACACCGGGGAGCTGTTTTTT	CASSPRRGILNTGELFF
TRBV3-1	few	-	TRBJ1-2	TGTGCCAGCGGGCCGTCGACCACCTATGGCTACACCTTC	CASGPSTTYGYTF
TRBV11-2	-	TRBD1	TRBJ2-7	TGTGCCAGCTCGGACAGGATGACCTACGAGCAGTACTTC	CASSDRMTYEQYF
TRBV28	-	TRBD1	TRBJ2-7	TGTGCCAGCAGCTATGCCCGGGACAGGGTTTACGAGCAGTACTTC	CASSYARDRVYEQYF
TRBV5-1	-	TRBD1	TRBJ2-5	TGCGCCAGCAGCCGGACAGGCGACATGTACCAAGAGACCCAGTACTTC	CASSRTGDMYQETQYF
TRBV29-1	-	-	TRBJ2-7	TGCAGCGTTGAAGGACACTTGAACGAGCAGTACTTC	CSVEGHLNEQYF
TRBV20-1	few	-	TRBJ2-7	TGCAGTGCTAGAGATGGTCGGTTCAGCTCCTACGAGCAGTACTTC	CSARDGRFSSYEQYF
TRBV29-1	-	-	TRBJ2-5	TGCAGCGTCTATCTTAGACAGGTGCGGGTGAAAGAGACCCAGTACTTC	CSVYLRQVRVKETQYF
TRBV9	-	-	TRBJ1-1	TGTGCCAGCGGCACAGAAATGAACACTGAAGCTTTCTTT	CASGTEMNTEAFF
TRBV12-3/TRBV12-4	few	TRBD1	TRBJ2-7	TGTGCCAGCAGTCCGACTATGGGACAGGGCGCCTACGAGCAGTACTTC	CASSPTMGQGAYEQYF
TRBV20-1	-	TRBD2	TRBJ2-7	TGCAGTGCTCTGACTAGCGGGCCGACGGGCTACGAGCAGTACTTC	CSALTSGPTGYEQYF
TRBV6-5	-	-	TRBJ2-2	TGTGCCAGCAGTTACTGGTTGGCGGCGCCGAACACCGGGGAGCTGTTTTTT	CASSYWLAAPNTGELFF
TRBV27	-	TRBD1	TRBJ1-2	TGTGCCAGCAGTTTATCGTTTGACAGGGGCTATGGCTACACCTTC	CASSLSFDRGYGYTF
TRBV7-3	-	TRBD2	TRBJ2-3	TGTGCCCGCAGTTTCGTTAGTAGCGGGGAGGGCCGGCACACAGATACGCAGTATTTT	CARSFVSSGEGRHTDTQYF
TRBV12-3/TRBV12-4	few	-	TRBJ2-5	TGTGCCAGCAGTTTACCCCAGGGGACCGTTGAGACCCAGTACTTC	CASSLPQGTVETQYF
TRBV6-1	few	-	TRBJ2-1	TGTGCCAGCAAGGATGCCTACAATGAGCAGTTCTTC	CASKDAYNEQFF
TRBV24-1	few	-	TRBJ1-1	TGTGCCACCAGTGACCCGACTGATCCCGGGTTGGGTGCTTTCTTT	CATSDPTDPGLGAFF
TRBV11-2	few	-	TRBJ1-4	TGTGCCAGCAGCTTAGGTGGGCAGTACTATGAAAAACTGTTTTTT	CASSLGGQYYEKLFF
TRBV2	-	TRBD2	TRBJ2-3	TGTGCCAGCAGTGAAAGGGCTAGCGGGGGGAGTGCGGCAGATACGCAGTATTTT	CASSERASGGSAADTQYF
TRBV6-4	-	TRBD2	TRBJ2-3	TGTGCCAGCAGTGACTCGGCTAGCGGGGGGGCCGTAGATACGCAGTATTTT	CASSDSASGGAVDTQYF
TRBV9	-	-	TRBJ2-7	TGTGCCAGCAGCCCACACCAGGGGGGTTGGGACGAGCAGTACTTC	CASSPHQGGWDEQYF
TRBV29-1	few	TRBD1	TRBJ2-7	TGCAGCGTTGAAGATGACAGGGGCTACGAGCAGTACTTC	CSVEDDRGYEQYF
TRBV29-1	-	-	TRBJ1-1	TGCAGCGTGGAGGCGAGGGAACTTGAAGCTTTCTTT	CSVEARELEAFF
TRBV4-1	-	TRBD2	TRBJ2-5	TGCGCCAGCAGCCAAGATCCGTCAAGCGGGGGGCTCTACCTCTGGGAGACCCAGTACTTC	CASSQDPSSGGLYLWETQYF
TRBV9	-	-	TRBJ1-3	TGTGCCAGCAGCGTAGGAGCCCAAGGGGACACCATATATTTT	CASSVGAQGDTIYF
TRBV3-1	-	TRBD1	TRBJ1-2	TGTGCCAGCAGCCAAGCGGACAGGTTCGGGCTTGGCTACACCTTC	CASSQADRFGLGYTF
TRBV28	-	-	TRBJ1-3	TGTGCCAGCAGGGCAGATCCTGGAAACACCATATATTTT	CASRADPGNTIYF
TRBV20-1	-	-	TRBJ1-4	TGCAGTGCTCAGTCCGATGAAAAACTGTTTTTT	CSAQSDEKLFF
TRBV12-3/TRBV12-4	many	-	TRBJ1-5	TGTGCCAGCAGTCCAGAGGGGGGAGGTAGGCAGCCCCAGCATTTT	CASSPEGGGRQPQHF
TRBV11-2	once	-	TRBJ2-5	TGTGCCAGCACCCCGGCCCTAGAGGAGACCCAGTACTTC	CASTPALEETQYF
TRBV5-1	many	-	TRBJ2-5	TGCGCCAGCAGCTTGGTTGCGGTCGGGGAGACCCAGTACTTC	CASSLVAVGETQYF
TRBV15	-	-	TRBJ2-7	TGTGCCACCAGCTTCACCCCAGGTTACGAGCAGTACTTC	CATSFTPGYEQYF
TRBV4-1	few	TRBD1	TRBJ2-2	TGCGCCAGCAGCCATCCGACGGACAGGGTAGCCGGGGAGCTGTTTTTT	CASSHPTDRVAGELFF
TRBV6-5	-	-	TRBJ1-2	TGTGCCAGCAGTTACTCCGAGTTCTATGGCTACACCTTC	CASSYSEFYGYTF
TRBV27	-	TRBD1	TRBJ2-7	TGTGCCAGCAGAGACAGGGGGCTCGTGTACGAGCAGTACTTC	CASRDRGLVYEQYF
TRBV11-2	few	-	TRBJ2-1	TGTGCCAGCAGCTTAGTGGCGGAGCTATACAATGAGCAGTTCTTC	CASSLVAELYNEQFF
TRBV5-1	few	TRBD1	TRBJ2-1	TGCGCCAGCAGCTGGGGGACAGGGGACGCCTACAATGAGCAGTTCTTC	CASSWGTGDAYNEQFF